The entry below gives a single TCR beta chain sequence along with its context. Adults between roughly 18 and 95 years of age took part from approximately 24 US areas. Clinical history as reported by participants underpinned cohort assignment. The sample originates from a study of blood T cell repertoires in COVID-19. The CDR3 loop spans 15 amino acids. The germline V gene has CDR1 LGHDT and CDR2 YNNKEL (reference sequence). V was pared by 4 bases and J by 7 bases, with 8 bases of the junction left unmatched. Sequencing used immunoSEQ multiplex PCR; TCRdb keeps in-frame clones, though not all of them. The sample has approximately 360,000 clones, around 87% seen once; the top ten hold less than 2.5%.

This chain links TRBV3-1 (or the pseudogene TRBV3-2) with TRBJ2-2; TRBD1 matches at 8 bases. The specimen was PBMCs or T cells enriched from blood (not recorded which). This clonotype originated in a man aged 35 to 55 in a cohort exposed to, infected with or recovered from COVID-19 (not recorded which). The CDR3 DNA sequence: TGTGCCAGCAGCCGCGGGACAGGAGCGGGCGGGGAGCTGTTTTTT. This gives the protein CASSRGTGAGGELFF.